This passage covers 30 T cell receptor beta chains from one sample sequenced in a study of T cell responses to AZD1222 COVID-19 vaccine. Measured with immunoSEQ multiplex PCR; TCRdb has only the in-frame clones, and not every one. The sample has approximately 100,000 clones, around 90% seen once; the top ten hold around 5%. The material sequenced was peripheral blood, taken 28 days after the second AZD1222 dose. The receptor source for this set is an adult who received the AZD1222 COVID-19 vaccine.

The chain is built from TRBV5-1 and TRBJ1-1; D not certain. Trimming took 4 bases from V and 0 from J, leaving 10 bases between them. CDR1 and CDR2 from the germline V gene are SGHRS and YFSETQ. The CDR3 is 14 residues long. The CDR3 coding sequence is TGCGCCAGCAGCCCCCGAGCGGTGAACACTGAAGCTTTCTTT. It codes for CASSPRAVNTEAFF.

The V gene is TRBV5-1, the J gene TRBJ2-7, with 8 bases aligning to TRBD1. Germline loops: CDR1 SGHRS, CDR2 YFSETQ. J lost 2 bases, V lost 4 bases, and 5 bases had no gene match. This CDR3 spans 14 amino acids. DNA of the CDR3: TGCGCCAGCAGCCAAGGACAGGGTCCCTACGAGCAGTACTTC. This sequence encodes CASSQGQGPYEQYF.

This clone was detected only once. This sequence joins TRBV7-9 and TRBJ2-2; maybe TRBD2 (6 bases). CDR1 and CDR2 (germline): SEHNR, FQNEAQ (reference sequence). V was clipped by 0 bases and J by 4 bases, with 9 bases between them. This CDR3 has 15 amino acids. CDR3 nucleotides: TGTGCCAGCAGCTTAGCGGGACTCTTCACCGGGGAGCTGTTTTTT. Protein sequence: CASSLAGLFTGELFF.

The gene calls are TRBV23-1 and TRBJ2-1; D gene unclear. TRBV23-1 is an ORF, and what it does is uncertain. V was shortened by 10 bases and J by 0 bases, with 7 bases between the two germline ends. The CDR3 sequence is 12 residues long. The CDR3 bases are TGCGCCACCGAGAGCTCCTACAATGAGCAGTTCTTC. This encodes CATESSYNEQFF.

With respect to this clone: Other DNA sequences in this sample translate to the same CDR3. The chain has TRBV11-2 and TRBJ1-1; D uncertain. Per the germline V gene, CDR1 is SGHAT and CDR2 is FQNNGV. The V end was cut by 5 bases, the J end by 1 base, with 8 bases between. The CDR3 is 13 amino acids. In DNA, the CDR3 is TGTGCCAGCAGCCTCGGACGGAACACTGAAGCTTTCTTT. Translating gives CASSLGRNTEAFF.

The genes are TRBV5-1 and TRBJ1-2; D unresolved. CDR3 length equals 15 residues. Trimming removed 0 bases from V and 4 bases from J, with 13 bases in between. The germline gives CDR1 SGHRS, CDR2 YFSETQ. CDR3 nucleotide sequence: TGCGCCAGCAGCTTGGGTTCAGGACTACCCTATGGCTACACCTTC. It translates to CASSLGSGLPYGYTF.

The chain is built from TRBV19 and TRBJ2-5; D gene uncertain. The CDR3 has 14 amino acids. V was clipped by 2 bases and J by 0 bases, with 7 bases between them. Germline V gene lookup returns CDR1 LNHDA and CDR2 SQIVND (reference sequence). The CDR3 nucleotides read TGTGCCAGTAGTATAAATGGACACCAAGAGACCCAGTACTTC. The encoded protein is CASSINGHQETQYF.

The rearrangement links TRBV11-2 to TRBJ1-5; 8 nucleotides line up with TRBD1. J gave up 5 bases and V 5 bases, and 2 bases lay outside the gene matches. Germline values: CDR1 SGHAT, CDR2 FQNNGV. CDR3 length: 13 amino acids. CDR3 sequence reads: CASSPDRDQPQHF. Written as DNA, the CDR3 is TGTGCCAGCAGCCCGGACAGGGATCAGCCCCAGCATTTT. Using reference TRBV11-2 and TRBJ1-5 for the parts outside the CDR3, the full variable domain is EAGVAQSPRYKIIEKRQSVAFWCNPISGHATLYWYQQILGQGPKLLIQFQNNGVVDDSQLPKDRFSAERLKGVDSTLKIQPAKLEDSAVYLCASSPDRDQPQHFGDGTRLSIL.

This chain connects TRBV5-1 to TRBJ1-2; 7 bases agree with TRBD1. The CDR3 has 13 residues. V shed 4 bases and J 3 bases; nucleotides not matched to a gene: 3. From germline, CDR1 is SGHRS and CDR2 YFSETQ. CDR3 coding DNA: TGCGCCAGCAGCCCCGGACAGGACTATGGCTACACCTTC. Amino acid sequence: CASSPGQDYGYTF.

V is TRBV2 and J is TRBJ1-6, with unresolved D. Between the trimmed V and J ends, which lost 7 bases and 8 bases, there was a span of 15 bases. The germline V gene has CDR1 SNHLY and CDR2 FYNNEI. The CDR3 sequence is 14 residues long. CDR3 DNA: TGTGCCAGCACCTCTGGGAGGATGCATTCACCCCTCCACTTT. Translated: CASTSGRMHSPLHF. The variable domain in full, completed from reference TRBV2 and TRBJ1-6, reads EPEVTQTPSHQVTQMGQEVILRCVPISNHLYFYWYRQILGQKVEFLVSFYNNEISEKSEIFDDQFSVERPDGSNFTLKIRSTKLEDSAMYFCASTSGRMHSPLHFGNGTRLTVT.

This chain connects TRBV5-1 to TRBJ2-7; 10 nucleotides align to TRBD1. The CDR3 is 15 residues long. CDR1 and CDR2 (germline): SGHRS, YFSETQ. V trimming: 2 bases; J trimming: 4 bases; junction bases outside the gene matches: 6. The CDR3 nucleotides read TGCGCCAGCAGCTTCTTCGACAGGGGGCTGTACGAGCAGTACTTC. It specifies CASSFFDRGLYEQYF.

The V and J genes are TRBV6-6 and TRBJ1-5, with TRBD1 as a possible D gene (5 bases). V was clipped by 0 bases and J by 6 bases, with 6 bases between them. The CDR3 has 13 residues. In germline, CDR1 is MNHNY, CDR2 SVGAGI (reference sequence). The CDR3 DNA reads as TGTGCCAGCAGTTACTCGAGGGGTCAGCCCCAGCATTTT. Its protein is CASSYSRGQPQHF.

V gene TRBV19 combines with J gene TRBJ2-2; 9 bases are a match to TRBD1. The CDR3 has 16 residues. V lost 7 bases to trimming and J lost 3 bases; unmatched junction nucleotides: 9. Germline CDR1 and CDR2: LNHDA and SQIVND (reference sequence). This CDR3 reads CASKNGTGIHTGELFF. CDR3 nucleotides: TGTGCCAGTAAAAACGGGACAGGGATTCACACCGGGGAGCTGTTTTTT.

This clone was picked up a small number of times. The chain joins TRBV6-5 to TRBJ1-1; D is perhaps TRBD1 (5 bases). Trimming shortened V by 6 bases and J by 1 base, and 12 bases separated the two germline ends. Germline loops: CDR1 MNHEY, CDR2 SVGAGI. The CDR3 is 14 amino acids. The CDR3, as DNA: TGTGCCAGCAGCGTTGAGGGGCCGAACACTGAAGCTTTCTTT. Residues: CASSVEGPNTEAFF.

The chain links TRBV12-5 to TRBJ2-3, with TRBD1 matching over 8 bases. The germline gives CDR1 LGHNT, CDR2 FRNRAP. Trimming cost V 5 bases and J 2 bases; bases outside gene matches: 6. This CDR3 is 15 amino acids long. The CDR3 reads CASGPMGQVTDTQYF. CDR3 in DNA: TGTGCTAGTGGTCCAATGGGACAGGTCACAGATACGCAGTATTTT.

The CDR3 DNA reads TGTGCCAGCAGCCCCGTGGCAGGGAGGAATCAGCCCCAGCATTTT. As protein: CASSPVAGRNQPQHF. The chain recombines TRBV7-2 with TRBJ1-5; tentatively, D is TRBD1 (5 bases). V was trimmed by 5 bases and J by 4 bases, leaving 15 bases between them. Germline V gives CDR1 SGHTA, CDR2 FQGNSA. This CDR3 has 15 residues. The full variable domain, its missing parts supplied by reference TRBV7-2 and TRBJ1-5, is GAGVSQSPSNKVTEKGKDVELRCDPISGHTALYWYRQSLGQGLEFLIYFQGNSAPDKSGLPSDRFSAERTGGSVSTLTIQRTQQEDSAVYLCASSPVAGRNQPQHFGDGTRLSIL.

The rearrangement joins TRBV7-9 to TRBJ2-3; D gene ambiguous. This CDR3 contains 14 residues. The V end was cut by 5 bases, the J end by 0 bases, with 9 bases between. CDR1 SEHNR and CDR2 FQNEAQ come from the germline V gene (reference sequence). CDR3 in amino acids: CASSPLASTDTQYF. For the CDR3, the DNA is TGTGCCAGCAGCCCCCTCGCGAGCACAGATACGCAGTATTTT. Supplemented by reference TRBV7-9 and TRBJ2-3, the full variable domain reads DTGVSQNPRHKITKRGQNVTFRCDPISEHNRLYWYRQTLGQGPEFLTYFQNEAQLEKSRLLSDRFSAERPKGSFSTLEIQRTEQGDSAMYLCASSPLASTDTQYFGPGTRLTVL.

The chain uses TRBV5-1 and TRBJ1-3; no firm D call. Per germline, CDR1 SGHRS and CDR2 YFSETQ. V lost 0 bases to trimming and J lost 0 bases, with 7 bases between them. This CDR3 spans 15 amino acids. The DNA of the CDR3 is TGCGCCAGCAGCTTGGAGGCTGACTCTGGAAACACCATATATTTT. It is translated as CASSLEADSGNTIYF.

This clone appeared a single time. The CDR3 DNA reads TGTGCCAGCAGTTCCATACAGGGCTATGAGCAGTTCTTC. This gives the protein CASSSIQGYEQFF. The V and J genes are TRBV6-5 and TRBJ2-1; a possible D gene is TRBD1 (6 bases). There are 13 residues in the CDR3. V shed 4 bases and J shed 8 bases, with 12 bases lying between them. Germline loops: CDR1 MNHEY, CDR2 SVGAGI.

The chain is built from TRBV3-1 (or the pseudogene TRBV3-2) and TRBJ2-7, with D uncertain. CDR1 is LGHDT, CDR2 YNNKEL, per germline (reference sequence). The length of the CDR3 is 14 residues. The germline V and J ends were trimmed by 0 bases and 0 bases, with 6 bases remaining between them. CDR3 sequence reads: CASSQDSVSYEQYF. CDR3 sequence (DNA): TGTGCCAGCAGCCAAGATAGTGTCTCCTACGAGCAGTACTTC.

J is TRBJ2-3 and V is TRBV5-1, with D unclear. Germline lookup yields CDR1 SGHRS and CDR2 YFSETQ. The CDR3 loop spans 15 amino acids. Deletions cut 3 bases from V and 0 bases from J, with 11 bases between. CDR3 region: CASSSRAGSTDTQYF. In DNA form, the CDR3 reads TGCGCCAGCAGCTCCCGGGCAGGTAGCACAGATACGCAGTATTTT.

In DNA form, the CDR3 reads TGTGCCAGCTCACCCCAGGGGATCCCCTCTAATGAAAAACTGTTTTTT. It translates to CASSPQGIPSNEKLFF. The chain has TRBV18 and TRBJ1-4; D perhaps matches TRBD1 (6 bases). Trimming left V 3 bases short and J 3 bases short, with 14 bases between. This CDR3 contains 16 residues. Germline loops: CDR1 KGHSH, CDR2 LQKENI.

This sequence joins TRBV2 and TRBJ2-7; D is ambiguous. V lost 3 bases and J lost 11, with 14 bases in between. The CDR3 runs to 12 residues. Germline values: CDR1 SNHLY, CDR2 FYNNEI. The DNA of the CDR3 is TGTGCCAGCAGTGAGGGGAACAGTTTAAAGTACTTC. It is translated as CASSEGNSLKYF. Complete variable domain (other parts from reference TRBV2 and TRBJ2-7): EPEVTQTPSHQVTQMGQEVILRCVPISNHLYFYWYRQILGQKVEFLVSFYNNEISEKSEIFDDQFSVERPDGSNFTLKIRSTKLEDSAMYFCASSEGNSLKYFGPGTRLTVT.

V gene TRBV4-1 combines with J gene TRBJ2-3; 12 bases match TRBD2. The CDR3 has 16 residues. With V trimmed by 3 bases and J by 4 bases, 5 bases remained unmatched. Germline CDR1 is MGHRA and CDR2 is YSYEKL. CDR3 sequence (DNA): TGCGCCAGCAGCCAGACCTCTAGCGGGGGGGCAGATACGCAGTATTTT. Encoded protein: CASSQTSSGGADTQYF.

The rearrangement uses TRBV7-2 and TRBJ1-5; maybe TRBD1 (6 bases). Germline V gives CDR1 SGHTA, CDR2 FQGNSA. The CDR3 runs to 13 residues. Trimming left V 2 bases short and J 8 bases short, with 10 bases between. As DNA, the CDR3 is TGTGCCAGCAGCTTACAAACAGGGAAGCCCCAGCATTTT. This sequence encodes CASSLQTGKPQHF.

V usage is TRBV6-2 or TRBV6-3 and J usage is TRBJ2-7; the D gene is possibly TRBD1 (6 bases). The V gene's germline CDR1 is MNHEY and CDR2 SVGEGT. V gave up 2 bases and J gave up 1 base, with 6 bases separating them. The CDR3 totals 13 residues. CDR3 bases: TGTGCCAGCAGTTACGGGACATCCTACGAGCAGTACTTC. Its translation: CASSYGTSYEQYF.

The rearrangement uses TRBV30 and TRBJ2-3, with a tentative D call TRBD2 (6 bases). V lost 2 bases and J 6 bases, leaving 15 bases between the germline ends. Germline assignment: CDR1 GTSNPN and CDR2 SVGIG (reference sequence). The CDR3 loop spans 14 amino acids. Written as DNA, the CDR3 is TGTGCCTGGAGTCCGGGGACTTGGGCGGATACGCAGTATTTT. It specifies CAWSPGTWADTQYF.

The CDR3 protein is CASSHAGGTEAFF. In DNA, the CDR3 is TGTGCCAGCAGCCACGCAGGGGGTACTGAAGCTTTCTTT. The chain has TRBV7-9 and TRBJ1-1, with 7 bases matching TRBD1. The CDR3 is made up of 13 amino acids. The J segment lost 5 bases and the V segment lost 5 bases, leaving 5 bases of the junction unmatched. The germline V gene has CDR1 SEHNR and CDR2 FQNEAQ (reference sequence). The full variable domain, in which reference TRBV7-9 and TRBJ1-1 provide the parts outside the CDR3, is DTGVSQNPRHKITKRGQNVTFRCDPISEHNRLYWYRQTLGQGPEFLTYFQNEAQLEKSRLLSDRFSAERPKGSFSTLEIQRTEQGDSAMYLCASSHAGGTEAFFGQGTRLTVV.

The V gene is TRBV6-4, the J gene TRBJ2-1; D is ambiguous. In germline, CDR1 is MRHNA, CDR2 SNTAGT. This CDR3 is built from 15 residues. Trimming removed 3 bases from V and 2 bases from J, with 11 bases in between. The CDR3 DNA follows: TGTGCCAGCAGTGATGAGGATTCTACCTACAATGAGCAGTTCTTC. It is translated as CASSDEDSTYNEQFF.

This clone was observed a single time. The gene calls are TRBV3-1 (or the pseudogene TRBV3-2) and TRBJ2-7; D remains ambiguous. This CDR3 comprises 14 residues. Germline assignment: CDR1 LGHDT and CDR2 YNNKEL (reference sequence). The V and J ends lost 6 bases and 6 bases respectively, with 18 bases between them. CDR3 in amino acids: CASSPRTLATEQYF. CDR3 nucleotide sequence: TGTGCCAGCAGTCCCAGGACCCTCGCCACCGAGCAGTACTTC.